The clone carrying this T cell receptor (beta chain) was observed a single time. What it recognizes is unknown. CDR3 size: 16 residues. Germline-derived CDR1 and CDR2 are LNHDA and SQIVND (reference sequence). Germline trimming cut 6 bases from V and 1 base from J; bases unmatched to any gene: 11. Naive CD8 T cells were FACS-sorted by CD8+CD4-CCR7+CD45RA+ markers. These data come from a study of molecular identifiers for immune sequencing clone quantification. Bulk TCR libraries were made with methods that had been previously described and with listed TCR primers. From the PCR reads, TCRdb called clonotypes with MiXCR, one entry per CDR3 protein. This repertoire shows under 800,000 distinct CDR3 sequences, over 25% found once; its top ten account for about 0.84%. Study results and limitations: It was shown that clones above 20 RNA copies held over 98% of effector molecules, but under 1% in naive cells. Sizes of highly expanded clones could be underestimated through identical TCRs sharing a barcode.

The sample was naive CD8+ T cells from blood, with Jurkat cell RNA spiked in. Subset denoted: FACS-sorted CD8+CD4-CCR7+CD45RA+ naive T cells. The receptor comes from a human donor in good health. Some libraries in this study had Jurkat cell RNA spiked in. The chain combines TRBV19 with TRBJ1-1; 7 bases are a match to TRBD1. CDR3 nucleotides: TGTGCCAGTAGAAGACAGGGCGTGGGTAAGAACACTGAAGCTTTCTTT. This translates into CASRRQGVGKNTEAFF.